This T cell receptor beta chain comes out of a study of blood T cell repertoires in COVID-19. About the research overall: The samples span acute and convalescent COVID-19 from the United States, Italy and Spain.

CDR1 is GTSNPN and CDR2 is SVGIG in the germline V gene (reference sequence). This CDR3 has 15 residues. Trimming at V came to 4 bases and at J to 3 bases, leaving 5 bases not matched to a gene. Participants' reported clinical history set cohort assignment. Recovery among Cohort 3 donors was established by two negative PCRs, clearance, or symptom resolution. Source study methods: Reference gene primer amplification in the assay estimated nucleated cell counts. The repertoire was sequenced with immunoSEQ multiplex PCR; TCRdb's copy has only in-frame clones and lacks some. V, J and clone size derive from that table, while D and trimming were established from the DNA sequence. The sample records some 400,000 clones, over 75% being singletons.

J is TRBJ2-1 and V is TRBV30, with TRBD2 identical over 11 bases. Sequenced input: PBMCs or T cells enriched from blood (not recorded which). This TCR derives from a man aged 25-45 years who had recovered from COVID-19. The CDR3 sequence: CAWTLAGGFYNEQFF. The CDR3 DNA is TGTGCCTGGACCCTAGCGGGGGGCTTCTACAATGAGCAGTTCTTC.